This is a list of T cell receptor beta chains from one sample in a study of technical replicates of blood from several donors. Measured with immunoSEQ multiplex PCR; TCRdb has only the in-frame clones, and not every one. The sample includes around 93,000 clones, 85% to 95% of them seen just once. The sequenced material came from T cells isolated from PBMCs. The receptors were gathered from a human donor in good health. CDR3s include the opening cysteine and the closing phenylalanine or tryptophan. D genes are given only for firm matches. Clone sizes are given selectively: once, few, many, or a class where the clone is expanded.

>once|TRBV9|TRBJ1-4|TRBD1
TGTGCCAGCAGCCTCGGGACAGGGGGAATTAATGAAAAACTGTTTTTT
CASSLGTGGINEKLFF
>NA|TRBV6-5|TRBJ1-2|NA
TGTGCCAGCAGTCCAGGGGAGGGCTACACCTTC
CASSPGEGYTF
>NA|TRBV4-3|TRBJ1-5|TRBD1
TGCGCCAGCAGCCAAGATGAAAAGGGGGCCAGGCAGCCCCAGCATTTT
CASSQDEKGARQPQHF
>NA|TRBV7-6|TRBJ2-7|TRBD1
TGTGCCAGCAGCTTGGGACAGGGGGAGTACGAGCAGTACTTC
CASSLGQGEYEQYF
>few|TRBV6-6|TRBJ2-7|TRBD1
TGTGCCAGCAGAGCCGGGACAGGGAGCTCCTACGAGCAGTACTTC
CASRAGTGSSYEQYF
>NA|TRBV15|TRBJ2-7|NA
TGTGCCACCAGCAGTGAATTCGGGGCCTACGAGCAGTACTTC
CATSSEFGAYEQYF
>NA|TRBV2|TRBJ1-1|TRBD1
TGTGCCAGCAGAGGGGACAGGGGGATGAGCACTGAAGCTTTCTTT
CASRGDRGMSTEAFF
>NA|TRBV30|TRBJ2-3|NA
TGTGCCGGCTGGAGTGCAGATACGCAGTATTTT
CAGWSADTQYF
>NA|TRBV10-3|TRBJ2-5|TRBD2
TGTGCCATCAGTGCGCTCGGGACTAGCGAACAAGAGACCCAGTACTTC
CAISALGTSEQETQYF
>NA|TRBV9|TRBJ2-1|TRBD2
TGTGCCAGCAGCGTAGACCTACTAGCGGGAGGGGTAAATGAGCAGTTCTTC
CASSVDLLAGGVNEQFF
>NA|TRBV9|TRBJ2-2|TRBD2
TGTGCCAGCAGCGTAGCGACTAGCGGGGGGACCGGGGAGCTGTTTTTT
CASSVATSGGTGELFF
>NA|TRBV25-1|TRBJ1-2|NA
TGTGCCAGCAGTGAACGAGACTGGCGACTCTATGGCTACACCTTC
CASSERDWRLYGYTF
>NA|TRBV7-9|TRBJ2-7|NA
TGTGCCAGCAGCTTGGGGCCCCTCGAGCAGTACTTC
CASSLGPLEQYF
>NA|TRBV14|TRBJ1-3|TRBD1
TGTGCCAGCAGCCAAGATCAAGGGACAGGGTCTGGAAACACCATATATTTT
CASSQDQGTGSGNTIYF
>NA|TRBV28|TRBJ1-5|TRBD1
TGTGCCAGCCACTCGGACAGGCGTTCCGATCAGCCCCAGCATTTT
CASHSDRRSDQPQHF
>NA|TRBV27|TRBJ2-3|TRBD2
TGTGCCAGCAGCAGACACTATAGCGGGAGATCGGCAGATACGCAGTATTTT
CASSRHYSGRSADTQYF
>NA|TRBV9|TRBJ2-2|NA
TGTGCCAGCAGCGTGCCACTCCAGGGGAACACCGGGGAGCTGTTTTTT
CASSVPLQGNTGELFF
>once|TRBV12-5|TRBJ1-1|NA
TGTGCTAGTGGTGATGACAGGAACACTGAAGCTTTCTTT
CASGDDRNTEAFF
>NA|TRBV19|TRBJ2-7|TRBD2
TGTGCCAGTAGCCGGACTAGCGGGAGCTACGTGGGCGAGCAGTACTTC
CASSRTSGSYVGEQYF
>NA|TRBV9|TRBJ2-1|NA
TGTGCCAGCAGCCATAAAGACATTTCTAGCGTCTCCTACAATGAGCAGTTCTTC
CASSHKDISSVSYNEQFF
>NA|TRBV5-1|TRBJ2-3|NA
TGCGCCAGCAGCTTGGCCGTCACTTTAGGGGGAACAGATACGCAGTATTTT
CASSLAVTLGGTDTQYF
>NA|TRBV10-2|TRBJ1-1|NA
TGCGCCAGCAGTGGCGGACTGGTGACTGAAGCTTTCTTT
CASSGGLVTEAFF
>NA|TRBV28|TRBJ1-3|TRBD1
TGTGCCAGCAGTTTGGGGGGCCGAGACAGGGTAGACACCATATATTTT
CASSLGGRDRVDTIYF
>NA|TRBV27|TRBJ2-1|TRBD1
TGTGCCAGCGAGACAGGGGATCCAAATGGTGAGCAGTTCTTC
CASETGDPNGEQFF
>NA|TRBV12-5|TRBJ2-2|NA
TGTGCTAGTGGTTTGCCCCAGGGGAACACCGGGGAGCTGTTTTTT
CASGLPQGNTGELFF
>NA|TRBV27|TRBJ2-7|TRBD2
TGTGCCAGCAGTTTATCGATTCTAGCGGGAGGATCCTACGAGCAGTACTTC
CASSLSILAGGSYEQYF
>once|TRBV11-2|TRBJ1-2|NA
TGTGCCAGCAGCCTCCAGGGGCATGGCTATGGCTACACCTTC
CASSLQGHGYGYTF
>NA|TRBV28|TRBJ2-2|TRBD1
TGTGCCAGCCTGGGACAGGGAACCGCCGGGGAGCTGTTTTTT
CASLGQGTAGELFF
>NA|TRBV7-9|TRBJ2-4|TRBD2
TGTGCCAGCAGCTTAGGGCTAGCGGGAGCCATTCAGTACTTC
CASSLGLAGAIQYF
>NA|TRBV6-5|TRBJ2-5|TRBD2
TGTGCCAGCGGGGGACTAGCGGACAGGGAGACCCAGTACTTC
CASGGLADRETQYF
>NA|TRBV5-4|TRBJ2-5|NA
TGTGCCAGCAGCTTCGCCGCGGGACAAGAGACCCAGTACTTC
CASSFAAGQETQYF
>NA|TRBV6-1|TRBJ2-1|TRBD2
TGTGCCAGCAGTGTACTAGCGGGAGATAGGGAGCAGTTCTTC
CASSVLAGDREQFF
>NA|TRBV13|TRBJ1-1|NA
TGTGCCAGCAGCGCGGTGATGGACACTGAAGCTTTCTTT
CASSAVMDTEAFF
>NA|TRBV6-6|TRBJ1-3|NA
TGTGCCAGCAGTTACTCCGGGAGCTCTGGAAACACCATATATTTT
CASSYSGSSGNTIYF
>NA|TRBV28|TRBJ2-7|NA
TGTGCCAGCAAGAGCGGATCCTACGAGCAGTACTTC
CASKSGSYEQYF
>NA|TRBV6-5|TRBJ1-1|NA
TGTGCCAGCAGTTACTCGACAGCCAACACTGAAGCTTTCTTT
CASSYSTANTEAFF
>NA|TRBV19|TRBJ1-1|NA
TGTGCCAGTAGTATTAGGGGAACTGAAGCTTTCTTT
CASSIRGTEAFF
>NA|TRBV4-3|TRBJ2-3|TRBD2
TGCGCCAGCAGCCCCCGGACTAGCGGGAGGGCTAGCACAGATACGCAGTATTTT
CASSPRTSGRASTDTQYF
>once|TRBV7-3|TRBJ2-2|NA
TGTGCCAGCAGCTTTAATTGGGAGTCCGGGGAGCTGTTTTTT
CASSFNWESGELFF
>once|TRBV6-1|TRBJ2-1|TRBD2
TGTGCCAGCAGTGAAGCCACAGGACTAGGGGTCTACAATGAGCAGTTCTTC
CASSEATGLGVYNEQFF
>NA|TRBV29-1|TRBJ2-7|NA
TGCAGCGTTGAACTCCGGGGTAGATCCTACGAGCAGTACTTC
CSVELRGRSYEQYF
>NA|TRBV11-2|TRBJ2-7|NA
TGTGCCAGCAGCTTACAGAGGGCTGGCGAGCAGTACTTC
CASSLQRAGEQYF
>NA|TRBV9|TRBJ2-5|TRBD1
TGTGCCAGCAGCGAGGGACAGGGTGAAGCAGAGACCCAGTACTTC
CASSEGQGEAETQYF
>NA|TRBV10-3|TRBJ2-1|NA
TGTGCCATCAGTGAGCGAGGTGAGCAGTTCTTC
CAISERGEQFF
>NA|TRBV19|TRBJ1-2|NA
TGTGCCAGTAGTATAGAGGGGCCAAGGAACCAATACTATGGCTACACCTTC
CASSIEGPRNQYYGYTF
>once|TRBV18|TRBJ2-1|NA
TGTGCCAGCTCAGCCGAGGTGAGTTCCTACAATGAGCAGTTCTTC
CASSAEVSSYNEQFF
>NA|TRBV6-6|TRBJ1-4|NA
TGTGCCAGCAGCCACCCTGCTCCCACTTTTAATGAAAAACTGTTTTTT
CASSHPAPTFNEKLFF
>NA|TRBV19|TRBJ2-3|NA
TGTGCCAGTAGTATAGTAGGCACAGATACGCAGTATTTT
CASSIVGTDTQYF
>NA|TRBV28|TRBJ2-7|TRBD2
TGTGCCAGCAGTGAGACTAGCGGGAGGGCCCACGAGCAGTACTTC
CASSETSGRAHEQYF
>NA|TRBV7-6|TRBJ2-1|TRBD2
TGTGCCAGCAGCTGGTGGGGGAGGGCCGACAATGAGCAGTTCTTC
CASSWWGRADNEQFF